These T cell receptor beta chains were read from a single sample in a study of human T cells and chemical hapten exposure. TCRdb reprocessed the RACE reads with MiXCR, giving one entry per CDR3 protein. The data show around 69,000 distinct CDR3 sequences, 7.5% to 9.5% seen once. This sample comprised whole blood, obtained in connection with sensitization to the hapten diphenylcyclopropenone (DPC). All receptors come from a woman aged 45 to 65 with alopecia areata. Some clones in this sample may be carry-over from other donors' samples. CDR3s include the opening cysteine and the closing phenylalanine or tryptophan. The D gene is left open where the match is weak. Where a row states a size, it is once, few, many or the class of an expanded clone; other rows omit it.

D	size	V	J	CDR3	DNA
TRBD1	many	TRBV15	TRBJ1-5	CATSRGQANQPQHF	TGTGCCACCAGCAGGGGACAGGCCAATCAGCCCCAGCATTTT
TRBD2	.	TRBV6-6	TRBJ2-1	CASSLLAGGRDEQFF	TGTGCCAGCAGTCTCCTAGCGGGAGGGAGGGATGAGCAGTTCTTC
TRBD1	few	TRBV10-3	TRBJ2-2	CAINPTGGAKLFF	TGTGCCATCAACCCGACAGGGGGCGCGAAGCTGTTTTTT
.	few	TRBV12-3/TRBV12-4	TRBJ2-7	CASSRRAAYEQYF	TGTGCCAGCAGTCGCAGGGCAGCCTACGAGCAGTACTTC
.	many	TRBV20-1	TRBJ1-3	CSARDLLEISGNTIYF	TGCAGTGCTAGAGATCTCTTGGAGATCTCTGGAAACACCATATATTTT
.	many	TRBV27	TRBJ2-7	CASSLGGPSYEQYF	TGTGCCAGCAGTTTAGGGGGTCCCTCCTACGAGCAGTACTTC
.	.	TRBV27	TRBJ2-3	CASSSQETDTQYF	TGTGCCAGCAGTTCGCAGGAAACAGATACGCAGTATTTT
.	few	TRBV2	TRBJ2-5	CASSEYGYQETQYF	TGTGCCAGCAGTGAATACGGATACCAAGAGACCCAGTACTTC
.	.	TRBV18	TRBJ2-3	CASSPPGRGDTQYF	TGTGCCAGCTCACCACCCGGACGGGGAGATACGCAGTATTTT
.	many	TRBV29-1	TRBJ2-1	CSVGGTYNEQFF	TGCAGCGTTGGTGGCACCTACAATGAGCAGTTCTTC